This record covers a single T cell receptor (beta chain). Its target is unknown. Clones were read by immunoSEQ multiplex PCR, and TCRdb kept only the in-frame ones, dropping some. The top ten clones hold around 0.15% of a sample with around 95,000 clones, more than 85% of them seen once. The CDR3 consists of 14 residues. Germline V gene lookup returns CDR1 KGHSY and CDR2 FQNENV. Trimming stripped 3 bases from V and 3 bases from J, with 11 bases between. This sample stems from a study of siplizumab effects on memory and regulatory T cells. Study-wide findings and caveats: Treatment with siplizumab left mappable alloreactive CD4+ clones averaging approximately 69% Treg-derived, compared with 25% to 30% in controls. Naive T cells were seen as more diverse than memory cells and as major alloresponse contributors. No assignable naive or memory phenotype existed for roughly 75-95% of proliferating CD4+ or CD8+ clones.

The chain is built from TRBV16 and TRBJ1-1; maybe TRBD1 (6 bases). The TCR originated in a human donor in good health. The source material was CD4+ T cells sorted from blood. The CDR3 DNA is TGTGCCAGCAGCCACAGGGGAGGTGACACTGAAGCTTTCTTT. Its protein product is CASSHRGGDTEAFF.